This TCR beta chain was observed in a study of blood T cell repertoires in COVID-19. Here immunoSEQ multiplex PCR was the method, and the copy in TCRdb shows in-frame clones only, minus some. Altogether approximately 290,000 clones are present, 65% to 85% being singletons, with the ten largest covering approximately 15%. CDR3 length: 15 residues. V lost 2 bases and J lost 4; bases outside the gene matches: 5. Germline V CDR1 and CDR2: MDHEN, SYDVKM. Sequenced: peripheral blood. The chain recombines TRBV28 with TRBJ1-5; 7 bases agree with TRBD1. This clonotype was obtained from a person aged 70 to 79 with COVID-19, enrolled during active disease. CDR3 sequence: CASSLTGQLNQPQHF. CDR3 nucleotides: TGTGCCAGCAGTTTAACGGGACAGCTAAATCAGCCCCAGCATTTT.